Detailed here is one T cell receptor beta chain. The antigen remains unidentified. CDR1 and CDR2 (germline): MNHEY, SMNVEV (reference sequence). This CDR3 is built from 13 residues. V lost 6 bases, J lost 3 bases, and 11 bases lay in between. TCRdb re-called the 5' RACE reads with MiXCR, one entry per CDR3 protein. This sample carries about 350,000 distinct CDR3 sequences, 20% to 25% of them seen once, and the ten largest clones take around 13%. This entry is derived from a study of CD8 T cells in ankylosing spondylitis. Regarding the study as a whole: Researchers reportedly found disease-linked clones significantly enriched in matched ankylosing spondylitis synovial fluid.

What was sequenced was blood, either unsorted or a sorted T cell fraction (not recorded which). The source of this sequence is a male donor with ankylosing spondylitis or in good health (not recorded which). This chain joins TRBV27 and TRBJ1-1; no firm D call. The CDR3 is CASSGVLHTEAFF. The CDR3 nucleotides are TGTGCCAGCAGCGGTGTTTTGCACACTGAAGCTTTCTTT.